These 14 T cell receptor beta chains were all obtained from the same sample, sequenced in a study of Ad26.COV2.S vaccination and SARS-CoV-2 variants. The protocol was immunoSEQ multiplex PCR, while the TCRdb copy is restricted to in-frame clones and leaves out a portion. This table holds some 640,000 clones, around 90% found once. The treatment denotes: approximately 18 received Ad26.COV2.S at low or high dose, single or two shots; 5 received placebo; per-sample allocation not given. The investigators took samples on day 63 after the first vaccine or placebo injection. The specimen comprised peripheral blood, sampled in a trial of Ad26.COV2.S vaccine versus placebo. These receptors were collected from a person between 18 and 59 years old who received the Ad26.COV2.S COVID-19 vaccine or a placebo.

This clone showed up just once. This chain uses TRBV19 with TRBJ1-1; TRBD1 matches at 7 bases. V lost 1 base and J lost 3; bases outside the gene matches: 8. The germline V gene encodes CDR1 LNHDA and CDR2 SQIVND (reference sequence). The CDR3 totals 16 residues. CDR3 coding DNA: TGTGCCAGTAGTATAGGGGACAGCCAAATTGACACTGAAGCTTTCTTT. Translating gives CASSIGDSQIDTEAFF.

The chain has TRBV14 and TRBJ1-2; 7 bases line up with TRBD1. The germline V gene encodes CDR1 SGHDN and CDR2 FVKESK. The CDR3 loop spans 13 amino acids. The J segment lost 5 bases and the V segment lost 4 bases, leaving 4 bases of the junction unmatched. This CDR3 reads CASSPMTGYGYTF. In DNA, the CDR3 is TGTGCCAGCAGCCCGATGACAGGGTATGGCTACACCTTC.

The chain has TRBV5-8 and TRBJ2-7; 7 bases align to TRBD1. This CDR3 has 15 residues. After removal of 4 bases from V and 0 bases from J, the junction contained 7 bases not matched to a gene. The germline gives CDR1 SGHTS, CDR2 YDEGEE. The CDR3 coding sequence is TGTGCCAGCAGCCTGGACAGGACCCTCTCCTACGAGCAGTACTTC. This encodes CASSLDRTLSYEQYF.

The chain combines TRBV29-1 with TRBJ2-4; 9 bases map to TRBD1. In germline, CDR1 is SQVTM, CDR2 ANQGSEA. The CDR3 has 13 residues. Trimming took 6 bases from V and 4 from J; bases not matched to a gene: 4. The CDR3 DNA reads as TGCAGCGTAGATGACAGGGGGAAAAACATTCAGTACTTC. This translates into CSVDDRGKNIQYF. The full variable domain, in which reference TRBV29-1 and TRBJ2-4 provide the parts outside the CDR3, is SAVISQKPSRDICQRGTSLTIQCQVDSQVTMMFWYRQQPGQSLTLIATANQGSEATYESGFVIDKFPISRPNLTFSTLTVSNMSPEDSSIYLCSVDDRGKNIQYFGAGTRLSVL.

The chain recombines TRBV7-2 with TRBJ2-7; the match to TRBD2 covers 10 bases. Trimming at V came to 1 base and at J to 2 bases, leaving 2 bases not matched to a gene. The CDR3 contains 15 residues. In germline, CDR1 is SGHTA, CDR2 FQGNSA. The CDR3 is CASSLGSGRTYEQYF. The CDR3 DNA reads as TGTGCCAGCAGCTTAGGTAGCGGGAGGACCTACGAGCAGTACTTC.

The V gene is TRBV6-6, the J gene TRBJ2-7; D is possibly TRBD1 (5 bases). The V end lost 5 bases, the J end lost 0 bases, and 20 bases lay between the germline ends. The CDR3 spans 17 residues. In germline, CDR1 is MNHNY, CDR2 SVGAGI (reference sequence). The CDR3 nucleotides are TGTGCCAGCAGTCGAGCCTCAGGGCTGAGCCTCTCCTACGAGCAGTACTTC. As protein: CASSRASGLSLSYEQYF.

The genes are TRBV19 and TRBJ2-3; D unclear. This CDR3 has 15 residues. The V gene's germline CDR1 is LNHDA and CDR2 SQIVND (reference sequence). Trimming took 3 bases from V and 0 from J, leaving 10 bases between them. CDR3 nucleotide sequence: TGTGCCAGTAGTATCGTCTACTCTAGCACAGATACGCAGTATTTT. This encodes CASSIVYSSTDTQYF.

The V call is TRBV18, the J call TRBJ2-1; tentative D call: TRBD2 (6 bases). CDR1 KGHSH and CDR2 LQKENI come from the germline V gene. The CDR3 is made up of 15 amino acids. V lost 8 bases and J 6 bases, leaving 20 bases between the germline ends. The CDR3 loop is CASLHLGDGGNEQFF. DNA for the CDR3: TGTGCCAGCCTCCATCTCGGAGACGGGGGCAATGAGCAGTTCTTC.

The V and J genes are TRBV11-2 and TRBJ2-2; 12 nucleotides align to TRBD2. V lost 5 bases, J lost 0 bases, and 7 bases stayed unmatched. This CDR3 spans 18 amino acids. Germline V gene lookup returns CDR1 SGHAT and CDR2 FQNNGV. CDR3 region: CASSPGLAGTTNTGELFF. The CDR3 DNA sequence: TGTGCCAGCAGCCCTGGACTAGCGGGAACTACGAACACCGGGGAGCTGTTTTTT.

CDR3 sequence reads: CAWSVLTGVAEAFF. The CDR3 DNA sequence: TGTGCCTGGAGTGTACTGACAGGGGTGGCAGAAGCTTTCTTT. The genes are TRBV30 and TRBJ1-1, with 8 nucleotides matching TRBD1. Trimming took 0 bases from V and 8 from J; bases not matched to a gene: 8. The CDR3 has 14 residues. The germline gives CDR1 GTSNPN, CDR2 SVGIG (reference sequence).

In its sample, this clone was seen a few times. The rearrangement links TRBV6-5 to TRBJ1-2; D uncertain. Germline V gives CDR1 MNHEY, CDR2 SVGAGI. Trimming took 0 bases from V and 5 from J, leaving 13 bases between them. This CDR3 comprises 15 residues. The CDR3 here is CASSYSRRLPYGYTF. Written as DNA, the CDR3 is TGTGCCAGCAGTTACTCGAGACGGCTACCTTATGGCTACACCTTC.

The rearrangement links TRBV24-1 to TRBJ1-2; possible D gene TRBD1, 6 bases. Trimming shortened V by 3 bases and J by 10 bases, and 14 bases separated the two germline ends. CDR1 and CDR2 (germline): KGHDR, SFDVKD. The CDR3 length is 13 residues. CDR3 residues: CATSDPRDKAYTF. The CDR3 nucleotides read TGTGCCACCAGTGATCCCCGGGACAAGGCCTACACCTTC.

The gene calls are TRBV15 and TRBJ1-1; D possibly corresponds to TRBD1 (6 bases). Trimming removed 1 base from V and 1 base from J, with 22 bases in between. The CDR3 spans 19 residues. Germline lookup yields CDR1 LNHNV and CDR2 YYDKDF (reference sequence). The DNA for the CDR3 is TGTGCCACCAGCAGAGGGCATGCCTTTACAGGGAAGACGAACACTGAAGCTTTCTTT. It encodes CATSRGHAFTGKTNTEAFF.

The V call is TRBV18, the J call TRBJ2-5, with D maybe TRBD2 (5 bases). V dropped 1 base and J dropped 5 bases, with 14 bases sitting between them. Germline V CDR1 and CDR2: KGHSH, LQKENI. CDR3 length: 15 amino acids. The CDR3 region is CASSPLTGSGETQYF. The CDR3 nucleotides are TGTGCCAGCTCACCACTAACCGGGTCGGGGGAGACCCAGTACTTC.